The 18 T cell receptor beta chains in this list originate from one sample, sequenced in a study of T cells in Graves' hyperthyroidism and ophthalmopathy. Amplification yielded TCR beta CDR3 regions, with RNA transcripts as the source. HTBI primers were used for first-round RT-PCR of the TCR CDR3. TCRdb re-called the multiplex PCR reads through MiXCR, storing one row per CDR3 protein. Found here are about 720,000 distinct CDR3 sequences, approximately 19% of them singletons; the top ten hold about a sixth. Input material: blood. All receptors derive from a woman aged 50 to 65 with Graves' hyperthyroidism that later progressed to Graves' ophthalmopathy.

This clonotype showed up just a few times. Mismatch with germline at one junction end may stem from a read error. The V and J genes are TRBV20-1 and TRBJ2-7; 12 bases align to TRBD1. In germline, CDR1 is DFQATT, CDR2 SNEGSKA (reference sequence). The CDR3 loop spans 17 amino acids. CDR3 nucleotides: TGCGGTGCTATAATTCCGGGACAGGGGGCGAGGTTCTACGAGCAGTACTTC. It translates to CGAIIPGQGARFYEQYF.

In this sample, this clonotype turned up a few times. The V and J genes are TRBV12-3 or TRBV12-4 and TRBJ2-1; D gene unclear. Trimming left V 1 base short and J 6 bases short, with 13 bases between. The CDR3 runs to 15 residues. CDR3 amino acids: CASSLVARRSNEQFF. In nucleotides, the CDR3 is TGTGCCAGCAGTTTAGTGGCTAGACGCTCCAATGAGCAGTTCTTC.

The rearrangement uses TRBV12-3 or TRBV12-4 and TRBJ1-5; tentatively, D is TRBD1 (5 bases). CDR3 length: 15 amino acids. The V end was cut by 4 bases, the J end by 4 bases, with 14 bases between. CDR3 amino acids: CASSSRDLRNQPQHF. In DNA form, the CDR3 reads TGTGCCAGCAGTTCGCGGGACTTACGAAATCAGCCCCAGCATTTT.

This clonotype was found a few times. The chain links TRBV14 to TRBJ1-3, with D possibly TRBD1 on 5 matching bases. V lost 1 base and J lost 0, with 10 bases in between. Germline V gene lookup returns CDR1 SGHDN and CDR2 FVKESK. The CDR3 covers 16 residues. The CDR3 loop reads CASSQVLGLSGNTIYF. CDR3 DNA sequence: TGTGCCAGCAGCCAAGTTTTGGGGCTCTCTGGAAACACCATATATTTT.

This chain uses TRBV7-8 with TRBJ1-5; TRBD1 is a possible D gene (5 bases). The CDR3 extends over 15 amino acids. CDR1 SGHVS and CDR2 FQNEAQ come from the germline V gene. Deletions cut 1 base from V and 7 bases from J, with 14 bases between. The CDR3 here is CASSLGRQAGQPQHF. The CDR3 DNA is TGTGCCAGCAGCTTAGGTCGGCAGGCAGGGCAGCCCCAGCATTTT.

This clonotype was observed a few times. The chain combines TRBV4-2 with TRBJ2-3; 9 nucleotides line up with TRBD2. J gave up 4 bases and V 0 bases, and 14 bases lay outside the gene matches. CDR3 length equals 19 residues. Germline values: CDR1 LGHNA, CDR2 YNFKEQ. CDR3 DNA: TGTGCCAGCAGCCAAGATAGGTCCCGGGCTAGCGGGGCCCCAGATACGCAGTATTTT. Translated: CASSQDRSRASGAPDTQYF.

The table lists this clonotype with a few counts. The rearrangement joins TRBV24-1 to TRBJ1-1; D is possibly TRBD1 (5 bases). The germline V gene has CDR1 KGHDR and CDR2 SFDVKD. Trimming took 3 bases from V and 13 from J, leaving 17 bases between them. CDR3 length: 13 residues. The CDR3 nucleotides read TGTGCCACCAGTGATCGGGGGGGTCTGTTTGTTTTCTTT. It translates to CATSDRGGLFVFF.

The sample holds many counts of this clonotype. The rearrangement uses TRBV20-1 and TRBJ2-1; maybe TRBD2 (6 bases). Germline V gives CDR1 DFQATT, CDR2 SNEGSKA (reference sequence). The germline V and J ends were trimmed by 6 bases and 4 bases, with 16 bases remaining between them. This CDR3 has 14 amino acids. Written as DNA, the CDR3 is TGCAGTGCGGGAGGAGAGGACTTATACAATGAGCAGTTCTTC. The encoded protein is CSAGGEDLYNEQFF.

This clonotype occurred a few times. The J gene is TRBJ1-5, the V gene TRBV27, with 8 bases matching TRBD1. The CDR3 totals 15 residues. Germline V gene sequence: CDR1 MNHEY, CDR2 SMNVEV (reference sequence). V was pared by 8 bases and J by 0 bases, with 6 bases of the junction left unmatched. The CDR3 spells CASGSTGVSNQPQHF. The CDR3 nucleotides read TGTGCCAGCGGATCGACAGGGGTTAGCAATCAGCCCCAGCATTTT.

The V call is TRBV12-3 or TRBV12-4, the J call TRBJ1-2; D is possibly TRBD1 (5 bases). V was pared by 7 bases and J by 5 bases, with 17 bases between. CDR3 length: 14 residues. The DNA of the CDR3 is TGTGCCAGCACTCAGGGAAGGGCAACATATGGCTACACCTTC. Protein sequence: CASTQGRATYGYTF.

This clonotype was seen at least ten times. The V gene is TRBV12-3 or TRBV12-4, the J gene TRBJ2-4, with 7 nucleotides matching TRBD2. Losses at the gene ends were 6 bases for V and 6 bases for J; bases not matched to a gene: 8. CDR3 size: 14 residues. CDR3 sequence reads: CASSFGASGNIQYF. CDR3 DNA sequence: TGTGCCAGCAGCTTTGGGGCTAGCGGAAACATTCAGTACTTC.

This clonotype was recorded at least ten times. V usage is TRBV6-1 and J usage is TRBJ1-2; 8 nucleotides match TRBD1. V lost 1 base and J lost 7; bases outside the gene matches: 8. This CDR3 region has 15 residues. Germline V CDR1 and CDR2: MNHNS, SASEGT. Written as DNA, the CDR3 is TGTGCCAGCAGTGAAGGGGGCAGGGGGCTTTTTGGCTACACCTTC. Amino acid sequence: CASSEGGRGLFGYTF.

This clonotype has at least ten counts. The chain has TRBV3-1 and TRBJ2-1; 8 positions agree with TRBD1. Germline loops: CDR1 LGHDT, CDR2 YNNKEL (reference sequence). V lost 1 base to trimming and J lost 6 bases; unmatched junction nucleotides: 8. The CDR3 runs 16 residues. CDR3 sequence reads: CASSQVPTGAGNEQFF. The CDR3 DNA reads as TGTGCCAGCAGCCAAGTTCCGACAGGGGCAGGCAATGAGCAGTTCTTC.

This chain joins TRBV6-1 and TRBJ2-4; no clear D. CDR1 is MNHNS, CDR2 SASEGT, per germline. This CDR3 has 18 residues. V lost 0 bases, J lost 3 bases, and 18 bases lay in between. The CDR3, as DNA: TGTGCCAGCAGTGAAGCTCCTATAATGGGATCGGGCAAAAACATTCAGTACTTC. This gives the protein CASSEAPIMGSGKNIQYF.

V gene TRBV28 combines with J gene TRBJ2-7; the D is unclear. The CDR3 is made up of 16 amino acids. Germline V gene data show CDR1 as MDHEN and CDR2 as SYDVKM. V was clipped by 7 bases and J by 3 bases, with 22 bases between them. This chain's CDR3 is CASTKERLRVGYEQYF. CDR3 nucleotide sequence: TGTGCCAGCACAAAGGAGCGCCTTAGGGTTGGCTACGAGCAGTACTTC.

This clonotype was detected many times. The chain combines TRBV5-1 with TRBJ1-3; tentative D call: TRBD1 (5 bases). Trimming left V 0 bases short and J 0 bases short, with 10 bases between. Germline V gene lookup returns CDR1 SGHRS and CDR2 YFSETQ. This CDR3 has 16 amino acids. As DNA, the CDR3 is TGCGCCAGCAGCTTGGCGGGGCCGAGCTCTGGAAACACCATATATTTT. It encodes CASSLAGPSSGNTIYF. Full variable domain (remainder filled in from reference TRBV5-1 and TRBJ1-3): KAGVTQTPRYLIKTRGQQVTLSCSPISGHRSVSWYQQTPGQGLQFLFEYFSETQRNKGNFPGRFSGRQFSNSRSEMNVSTLELGDSALYLCASSLAGPSSGNTIYFGEGSWLTVV.

In its sample, this clonotype was seen a few times. The chain joins TRBV6-1 to TRBJ1-1; TRBD1 might be the D (6 bases). The CDR3 has 15 amino acids. The germline CDR1 and CDR2 sequences are MNHNS and SASEGT. Deletions cut 5 bases from V and 5 bases from J, with 18 bases between. This CDR3 reads CASSSERTGQTEAFF. The CDR3 DNA reads as TGTGCCAGCAGTTCGGAGCGTACAGGGCAGACTGAAGCTTTCTTT.

This clonotype showed up many times. This chain joins TRBV2 and TRBJ2-5; 8 nucleotides match TRBD1. Germline values: CDR1 SNHLY, CDR2 FYNNEI. This CDR3 has 15 amino acids. V lost 6 bases and J lost 2; bases outside the gene matches: 8. This CDR3 reads CASRYGQGRQETQYF. Written as DNA, the CDR3 is TGTGCCAGCAGATACGGACAGGGCCGACAAGAGACCCAGTACTTC.